This T cell receptor (beta chain) is drawn from a study of CD8+ T cells in alopecia areata. Study context: Oral tofacitinib, 5 to 10 mg twice daily, was given in an open-label trial.

Sequencing used cDNA as its template, made by extracting RNA and reverse transcribing it. Here immunoSEQ multiplex PCR was the method, and the copy in TCRdb shows in-frame clones only, minus some. Counted here are hundreds of thousands of clones, 66% occurring once; the ten biggest clones make up 0.95% to 1.5%. The trim removed 7 bases at V and 2 bases at J, leaving 3 bases unmatched. The CDR3 loop spans 14 amino acids. Germline values: CDR1 SGHDT, CDR2 YYEEEE. The sample's treatment: oral pan-JAK inhibitor, 5-10 mg twice daily. The chain has TRBV5-6 and TRBJ2-6; 7 bases are shared with TRBD2. Here the sequenced sample was CD4+ T cells sorted from blood, taken between weeks 44 and 45, from a patient treated with tofacitinib. The TCR originated in a human donor with alopecia areata. CDR3 nucleotide sequence: TGTGCCAGCGATGCGGGGGCTGGGGCCAACGTCCTGACTTTC. It yields the protein CASDAGAGANVLTF.